A selection of T cell receptor beta chains follows, all from one sample in a study of glioma-infiltrating T cells after dendritic cell vaccination. Using immunoSEQ multiplex PCR, the repertoire was profiled, and TCRdb retains in-frame clones only, with some absent. The data hold approximately 90,000 clones, with more than 70% observed a single time. Here the sequenced sample was blood, taken before dendritic cell vaccination. The receptors were gathered from a human donor with glioblastoma. Both conserved end residues are part of each CDR3. A D gene is named only where the DNA matches it firmly. A row's size may be missing; if present it is once, few, many or a size class.

TRBJ1-1 | NA | TRBV5-1 | NA | TGCGCCAGCAGCTTGGAGGCACCCACAGGGAGCACTGAAGCTTTCTTT | CASSLEAPTGSTEAFF
TRBJ2-7 | TRBD1 | TRBV19 | NA | TGTGCCAGTAGGGCCGACAGGGACCACAGCGAGCAGTACTTC | CASRADRDHSEQYF
TRBJ1-2 | NA | TRBV7-9 | few | TGTGCCAGCAGCCCAGCCGTGACAGGCTATGGCTACACCTTC | CASSPAVTGYGYTF
TRBJ1-5 | TRBD1 | TRBV30 | once | TGTGCCTGGAGTGCTCCCCGGACAGGGAGTCAGCCCCAGCATTTT | CAWSAPRTGSQPQHF
TRBJ1-2 | NA | TRBV6-5 | NA | TGTGCCAGCAGCCCTCCGGGGGGGAGGAACTATGGCTACACCTTC | CASSPPGGRNYGYTF
TRBJ1-3 | NA | TRBV4-2 | few | TGTGCCAGCAGCCAAGATGGGGGGGCCGGTGGAAACACCATATATTTT | CASSQDGGAGGNTIYF
TRBJ1-2 | NA | TRBV10-3 | few | TGTGCCATCAGTGAGGGGAAGGGGCAGGGCTACACCTTC | CAISEGKGQGYTF
TRBJ1-6 | TRBD1 | TRBV19 | NA | TGTGCCAGTAGTTTTGCAGGGGGATACTCACCCCTCCACTTT | CASSFAGGYSPLHF
TRBJ2-5 | TRBD2 | TRBV7-6 | NA | TGTGCCAGCAGCCCAGGACTAGCGGGAAGTGTGGGAGAGACCCAGTACTTC | CASSPGLAGSVGETQYF
TRBJ2-5 | TRBD1 | TRBV5-1 | NA | TGCGCCAGCAGCTTCTTGGGACAGCAAGAGACCCAGTACTTC | CASSFLGQQETQYF
TRBJ2-7 | TRBD2 | TRBV5-4 | NA | TGTGCCATGACGGGGGGGCGTTCCTACGAGCAGTACTTC | CAMTGGRSYEQYF
TRBJ1-2 | NA | TRBV5-4 | NA | TGTGCCAGCAGCTTATTAGGTGGGAGTCATGGCTACACCTTC | CASSLLGGSHGYTF
TRBJ1-1 | TRBD1 | TRBV23-1 | NA | TGCGCCAGCAGTCAACGGAGGGGGACAGGGGGTTTGAACACTGAAGCTTTCTTT | CASSQRRGTGGLNTEAFF
TRBJ2-1 | TRBD2 | TRBV30 | NA | TGTGCCTGGAGGGGTAGCGGACTAGACTACAATGAGCAGTTCTTC | CAWRGSGLDYNEQFF
TRBJ2-3 | TRBD2 | TRBV7-9 | NA | TGTGCCAGCAGCTTAACCGGGAGGACAGATACGCAGTATTTT | CASSLTGRTDTQYF
TRBJ2-5 | TRBD2 | TRBV7-9 | NA | TGTGCCAGCAGCCACCCGGGACCGGGAGGAGAGACCCAGTACTTC | CASSHPGPGGETQYF
TRBJ2-5 | NA | TRBV11-3 | NA | TGTGCCAGCAGCTTTAGGTCGGCTAGCGCGGAACAAGAGACCCAGTACTTC | CASSFRSASAEQETQYF
TRBJ2-7 | NA | TRBV10-1 | few | TGCGCCAGCGGGGACTTCGCCTACGAGCAGTACTTC | CASGDFAYEQYF
TRBJ1-2 | TRBD1 | TRBV6-5 | NA | TGTGCCAGCAGCCAGGACAGGTTTGGGGGCTACACCTTC | CASSQDRFGGYTF
TRBJ2-7 | NA | TRBV5-1 | NA | TGCGCCAGCAGCCCGGGCGGGGGCGAGTACGAGCAGTACTTC | CASSPGGGEYEQYF
TRBJ2-1 | NA | TRBV19 | NA | TGTGCCAGTAGGGGGCGCGGAAGCTCCTACAATGAGCAGTTCTTC | CASRGRGSSYNEQFF
TRBJ2-1 | NA | TRBV6-6 | once | TGTGCCAGCAGCTTAGACAGCCCGACCTACAATGAGCAGTTCTTC | CASSLDSPTYNEQFF
TRBJ2-1 | NA | TRBV7-6 | NA | TGTGCCAGCAGCTTAGCGCAGGGTTTCTATGAGCAGTTCTTC | CASSLAQGFYEQFF
TRBJ2-3 | TRBD2 | TRBV19 | once | TGTGCCAGTAGTATTGGGCAGCGGGGGGCCACAGATACGCAGTATTTT | CASSIGQRGATDTQYF
TRBJ1-2 | TRBD1 | TRBV6-6 | NA | TGTGCCAGCATTGGGAGGGACAGGGGGACCTATGGCTACACCTTC | CASIGRDRGTYGYTF
TRBJ1-5 | NA | TRBV29-1 | NA | TGCAGCTACTTGGGGCTCAATAGCAATCAGCCCCAGCATTTT | CSYLGLNSNQPQHF
TRBJ2-2 | NA | TRBV2 | few | TGTGCCAGCAGTAGACAGGTGTTGCACACCGGGGAGCTGTTTTTT | CASSRQVLHTGELFF
TRBJ2-6 | TRBD1 | TRBV16 | NA | TGTGCCAGCAGCCAATCGGGGACAGGGCTCTCTGGGGCCAACGTCCTGACTTTC | CASSQSGTGLSGANVLTF
TRBJ2-1 | TRBD2 | TRBV4-3 | NA | TGCGCCAGCAGCCATAGACAGCTAGCGGGTGCCGCCAATGAGCAGTTCTTC | CASSHRQLAGAANEQFF
TRBJ1-5 | NA | TRBV27 | NA | TGTGCCAGCAGTGCCCGGGATCAGCCCCAGCATTTT | CASSARDQPQHF
TRBJ1-4 | NA | TRBV2 | many | TGTGCCAGCAGTAAGGACAGAGAAAAACTGTTTTTT | CASSKDREKLFF
TRBJ2-3 | NA | TRBV6-6 | NA | TGTGCCAGCAAAAAGACGGGAGATACGCAGTATTTT | CASKKTGDTQYF
TRBJ1-6 | NA | TRBV5-1 | NA | TGCGCCAGCAGCACCCGACCACCACCGGGGAATTCACCCCTCCACTTT | CASSTRPPPGNSPLHF
TRBJ2-7 | TRBD1 | TRBV5-1 | NA | TGCGCCAGCAGCTCAACAGGGGCGCCCGAGCAGTACTTC | CASSSTGAPEQYF
TRBJ1-2 | NA | TRBV7-8 | NA | TGTGCCAGCACCCTACAGGGTAGGGTAATCGGCTACACCTTC | CASTLQGRVIGYTF
TRBJ1-6 | NA | TRBV7-6 | NA | TGTGCCAGCAGCTCCGCCCCCCGGGGGGGGGCCCTCCACTTT | CASSSAPRGGALHF
TRBJ2-3 | NA | TRBV9 | once | TGTGCCAGCAGCGTAGGAGAAGGGGCGGGGACAGATACGCAGTATTTT | CASSVGEGAGTDTQYF
TRBJ1-1 | NA | TRBV18 | NA | TGTGCCAGCTCACCTCCCGGGACACGGAACACTGAAGCTTTCTTT | CASSPPGTRNTEAFF
TRBJ1-5 | TRBD1 | TRBV5-1 | NA | TGCGCCAGCAGCTCGGGACAGAATAGCAATCAGCCCCAGCATTTT | CASSSGQNSNQPQHF
TRBJ2-7 | TRBD2 | TRBV2 | NA | TGTGCCAGCAGTGTTAGGACTAGCTACGAGCAGTACTTC | CASSVRTSYEQYF
TRBJ2-1 | NA | TRBV27 | NA | TGTGCCAGCAGTCCAAGGGGGACAACCTCATACAATGAGCAGTTCTTC | CASSPRGTTSYNEQFF
TRBJ2-3 | NA | TRBV27 | NA | TGTGCCAGCAGTTCACCCCTCGGGGAGTGGCCAGATACGCAGTATTTT | CASSSPLGEWPDTQYF
TRBJ1-6 | TRBD1 | TRBV6-5 | NA | TGTGCCAGCAGAAACGACAGGGGGCATTCACCCCTCCACTTT | CASRNDRGHSPLHF
TRBJ2-1 | NA | TRBV11-3 | once | TGTGCCAGCAGCTTAGATGGTAAGGGCGGGGATGAGCAGTTCTTC | CASSLDGKGGDEQFF
TRBJ1-6 | NA | TRBV13 | NA | TGTGCCAGCAGCAGGGAGGGGGAGGATTCACCCCTCCACTTT | CASSREGEDSPLHF
TRBJ2-7 | TRBD2 | TRBV9 | NA | TGTGCCAGCAGCGCGACTAGCGGTTTTACCTACGAGCAGTACTTC | CASSATSGFTYEQYF
TRBJ1-2 | NA | TRBV27 | NA | TGTGCCACTCTTGGGCCAGGAGGCCATGGCTACACCTTC | CATLGPGGHGYTF
TRBJ1-2 | TRBD1 | TRBV5-6 | NA | TGTGCCAGCAGCTGGGGGGACAGTAACTATGGCTACACCTTC | CASSWGDSNYGYTF
TRBJ2-1 | NA | TRBV5-1 | NA | TGCGCCAGCAGCCCGGACAGCAGCTCCTACAATGAGCAGTTCTTC | CASSPDSSSYNEQFF